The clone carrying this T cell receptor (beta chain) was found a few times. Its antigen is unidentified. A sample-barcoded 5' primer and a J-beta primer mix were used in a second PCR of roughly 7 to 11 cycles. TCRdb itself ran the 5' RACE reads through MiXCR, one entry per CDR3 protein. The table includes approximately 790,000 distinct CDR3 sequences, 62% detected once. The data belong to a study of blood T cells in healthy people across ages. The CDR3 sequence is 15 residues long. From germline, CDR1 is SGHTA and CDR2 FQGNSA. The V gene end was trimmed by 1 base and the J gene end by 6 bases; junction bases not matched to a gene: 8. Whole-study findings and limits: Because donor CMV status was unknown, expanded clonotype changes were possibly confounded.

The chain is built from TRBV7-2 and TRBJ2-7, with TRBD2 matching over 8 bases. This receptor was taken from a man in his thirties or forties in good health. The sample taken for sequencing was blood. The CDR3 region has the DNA TGTGCCAGCAGCTTAGTTAGCGGGGAATCCCGCGAGCAGTACTTC. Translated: CASSLVSGESREQYF.